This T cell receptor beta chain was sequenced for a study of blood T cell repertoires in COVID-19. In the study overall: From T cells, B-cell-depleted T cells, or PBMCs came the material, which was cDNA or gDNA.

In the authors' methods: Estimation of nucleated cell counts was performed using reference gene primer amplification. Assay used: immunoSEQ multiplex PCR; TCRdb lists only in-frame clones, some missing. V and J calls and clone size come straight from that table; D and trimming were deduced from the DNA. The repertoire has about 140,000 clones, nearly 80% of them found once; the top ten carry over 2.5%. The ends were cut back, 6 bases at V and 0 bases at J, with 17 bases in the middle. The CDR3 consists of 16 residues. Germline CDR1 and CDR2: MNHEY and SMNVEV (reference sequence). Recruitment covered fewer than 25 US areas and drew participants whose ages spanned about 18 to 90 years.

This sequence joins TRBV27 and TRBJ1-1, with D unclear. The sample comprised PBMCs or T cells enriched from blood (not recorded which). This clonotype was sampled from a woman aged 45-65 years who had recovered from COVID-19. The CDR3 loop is CASSHTKAGMNTEAFF. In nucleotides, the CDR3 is TGTGCCAGCAGCCATACCAAAGCCGGTATGAACACTGAAGCTTTCTTT.